This T cell receptor beta chain was retrieved from a study of blood T cell repertoires in COVID-19. For the study at large: COVID-19 samples collected from the United States, Italy and Spain covered acute and convalescent phases. The analysed material was cDNA or gDNA that came from T cells, B-cell-depleted T cells, or PBMCs.

Under the authors' procedure: Amplifying reference gene primers gave estimates of nucleated cell counts. Data came from immunoSEQ multiplex PCR; TCRdb stores just in-frame clones and leaves some out. The V and J calls and clone size were taken over from that table, and D and trimming were inferred from the DNA. The profile shows over 350,000 clones, around 89% of them singletons. Germline V gene data show CDR1 as SGHRS and CDR2 as YFSETQ. Trimming cost V 0 bases and J 9 bases, with 6 bases left between them. This CDR3 spans 11 amino acids. The chain links TRBV5-1 to TRBJ1-2, with a tentative D call TRBD1 (6 bases). The receptor comes from a woman younger than 45 with acute or convalescent COVID-19. The specimen sequenced was peripheral blood. CDR3 region: CASSLGDSYTF. The CDR3, as DNA: TGCGCCAGCAGCTTGGGGGACAGCTACACCTTC.